This TCR beta chain was profiled in a study of T cells in Graves' hyperthyroidism and ophthalmopathy. Amplified regions were TCR beta CDR3 sequences from RNA transcripts. TCR CDR3 underwent first-round RT-PCR with the HTBI primer set. TCRdb re-called the multiplex PCR reads through MiXCR, storing one row per CDR3 protein. The data contain 500,000 to 650,000 distinct CDR3 sequences, roughly 18% of them singletons. The germline V and J ends were trimmed by 2 bases and 10 bases, with 8 bases remaining between them. Germline lookup yields CDR1 MDHEN and CDR2 SYDVKM. The CDR3 has 11 residues. This clonotype was found many times. The antigen is not known. General observations from the study: Onset of ophthalmopathy came a median approximately 6.5 months after the model predicted it. Ophthalmopathy was separated from stable hyperthyroidism by a 13 V-J model.

Material: blood. V is TRBV28 and J is TRBJ1-2; D is ambiguous. The origin of this receptor is a woman aged 18-29 years with Graves' ophthalmopathy. This CDR3 reads CASSLRSFYTF. The CDR3 DNA follows: TGTGCCAGCAGTTTACGGTCTTTCTACACCTTC.